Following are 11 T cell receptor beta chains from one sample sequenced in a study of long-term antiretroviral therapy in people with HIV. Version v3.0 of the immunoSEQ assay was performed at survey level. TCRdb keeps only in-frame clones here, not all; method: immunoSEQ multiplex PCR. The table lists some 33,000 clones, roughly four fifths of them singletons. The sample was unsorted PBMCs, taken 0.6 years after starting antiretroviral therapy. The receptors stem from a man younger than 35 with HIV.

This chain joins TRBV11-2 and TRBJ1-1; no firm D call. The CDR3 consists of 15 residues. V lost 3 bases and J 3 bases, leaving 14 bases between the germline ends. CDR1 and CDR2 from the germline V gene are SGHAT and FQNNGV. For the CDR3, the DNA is TGTGCCAGCAGCTTGGTAGGGAACGGGGACACTGAAGCTTTCTTT. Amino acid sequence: CASSLVGNGDTEAFF.

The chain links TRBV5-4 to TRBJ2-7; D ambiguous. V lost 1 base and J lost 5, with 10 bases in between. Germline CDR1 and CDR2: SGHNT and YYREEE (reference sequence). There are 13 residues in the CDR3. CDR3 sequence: CASSLSVTNEQYF. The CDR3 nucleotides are TGTGCCAGCAGCTTGTCAGTGACGAACGAGCAGTACTTC.

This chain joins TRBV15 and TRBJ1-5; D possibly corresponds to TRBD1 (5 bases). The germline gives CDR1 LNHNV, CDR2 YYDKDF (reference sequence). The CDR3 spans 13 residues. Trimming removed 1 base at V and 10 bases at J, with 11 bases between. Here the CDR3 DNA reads TGTGCCACCAGCAGAGCCCCTACAGGTCCCCAGCATTTT. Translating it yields CATSRAPTGPQHF.

The CDR3 DNA follows: TGTGCCAGCAGCCTTCAGGGCGGGGTGCCCCAGCATTTT. Protein sequence: CASSLQGGVPQHF. This chain uses TRBV7-9 with TRBJ1-5, with D possibly matching TRBD1 (5 bases). Trimming removed 5 bases at V and 9 bases at J, with 14 bases between. The CDR3 length is 13 residues. Germline V CDR1 and CDR2: SEHNR, FQNEAQ (reference sequence).

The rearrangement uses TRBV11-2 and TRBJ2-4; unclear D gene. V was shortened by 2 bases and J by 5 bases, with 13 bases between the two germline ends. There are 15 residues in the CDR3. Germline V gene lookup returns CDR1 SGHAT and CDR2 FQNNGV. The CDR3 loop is CASSLLFSGQNIQYF. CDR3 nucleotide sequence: TGTGCCAGCAGCTTATTATTCTCGGGCCAAAACATTCAGTACTTC.

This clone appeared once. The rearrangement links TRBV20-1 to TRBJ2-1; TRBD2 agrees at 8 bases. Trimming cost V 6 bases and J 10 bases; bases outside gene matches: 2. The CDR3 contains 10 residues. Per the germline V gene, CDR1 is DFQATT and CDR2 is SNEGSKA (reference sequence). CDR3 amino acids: CSATGGEQFF. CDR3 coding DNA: TGCAGTGCCACGGGAGGGGAGCAGTTCTTC.

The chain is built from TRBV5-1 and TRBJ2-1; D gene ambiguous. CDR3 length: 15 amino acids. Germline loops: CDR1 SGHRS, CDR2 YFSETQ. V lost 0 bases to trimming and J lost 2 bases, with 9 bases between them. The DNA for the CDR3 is TGCGCCAGCAGCTTGGAGGCGGCAGCCTACAATGAGCAGTTCTTC. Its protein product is CASSLEAAAYNEQFF. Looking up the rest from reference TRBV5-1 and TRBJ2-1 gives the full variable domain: KAGVTQTPRYLIKTRGQQVTLSCSPISGHRSVSWYQQTPGQGLQFLFEYFSETQRNKGNFPGRFSGRQFSNSRSEMNVSTLELGDSALYLCASSLEAAAYNEQFFGPGTRLTVL.

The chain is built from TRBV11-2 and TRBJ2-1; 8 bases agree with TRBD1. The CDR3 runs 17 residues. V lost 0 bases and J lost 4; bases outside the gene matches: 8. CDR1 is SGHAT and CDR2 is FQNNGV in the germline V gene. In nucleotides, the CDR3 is TGTGCCAGCAGCTTAGACTCGGGACAGGCGGTATACAATGAGCAGTTCTTC. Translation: CASSLDSGQAVYNEQFF.

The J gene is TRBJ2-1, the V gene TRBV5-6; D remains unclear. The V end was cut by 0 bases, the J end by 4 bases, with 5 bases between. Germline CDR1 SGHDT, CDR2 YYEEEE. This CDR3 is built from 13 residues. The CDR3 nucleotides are TGTGCCAGCAGCTTGGGGCAGTACAATGAGCAGTTCTTC. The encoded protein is CASSLGQYNEQFF.

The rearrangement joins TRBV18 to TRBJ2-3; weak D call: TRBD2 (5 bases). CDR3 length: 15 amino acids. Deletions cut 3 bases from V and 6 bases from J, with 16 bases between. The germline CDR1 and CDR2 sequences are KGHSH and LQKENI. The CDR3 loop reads CASSPRGRGADTQYF. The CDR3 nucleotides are TGTGCCAGCTCACCTAGAGGGAGAGGCGCTGATACGCAGTATTTT. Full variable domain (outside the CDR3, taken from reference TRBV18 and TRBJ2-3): NAGVMQNPRHLVRRRGQEARLRCSPMKGHSHVYWYRQLPEEGLKFMVYLQKENIIDESGMPKERFSAEFPKEGPSILRIQQVVRGDSAAYFCASSPRGRGADTQYFGPGTRLTVL.

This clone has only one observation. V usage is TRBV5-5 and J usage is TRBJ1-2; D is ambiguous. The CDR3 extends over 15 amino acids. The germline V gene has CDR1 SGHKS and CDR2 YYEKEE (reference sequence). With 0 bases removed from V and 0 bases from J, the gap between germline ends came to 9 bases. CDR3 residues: CASSLDRTPNYGYTF. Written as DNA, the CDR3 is TGTGCCAGCAGCTTGGATCGGACCCCTAACTATGGCTACACCTTC.